This T cell receptor (beta chain) was sequenced in a study of blood T cells in healthy people across ages. Germline CDR1 SGHRS, CDR2 YFSETQ. CDR3 length equals 13 residues. Deletions cut 1 base from V and 6 bases from J, with 7 bases between. A second roughly 7 to 12 cycle PCR used barcoded and J-beta primers. TCRdb processed the 5' RACE reads anew with MiXCR; each CDR3 protein has one entry. The sample has more than 550,000 distinct CDR3 sequences, around a fifth seen once. The rearrangement links TRBV5-1 to TRBJ1-4; D unclear. Sequenced: blood. This TCR was recovered from a man between 70 and 80 years old in good health. The CDR3 region is CASSLNIDEKLFF. CDR3 in DNA: TGCGCCAGCAGCTTGAATATTGATGAAAAACTGTTTTTT. The variable domain in full, with the rest retrieved from reference TRBV5-1 and TRBJ1-4, is KAGVTQTPRYLIKTRGQQVTLSCSPISGHRSVSWYQQTPGQGLQFLFEYFSETQRNKGNFPGRFSGRQFSNSRSEMNVSTLELGDSALYLCASSLNIDEKLFFGSGTQLSVL.